This T cell receptor beta chain emerged from a study of T-cell reconstitution after alpha-beta-depleted transplantation in children. Molecular barcoding with unique molecular identifiers was used for the TCRbeta library. From the PCR reads, TCRdb called clonotypes with MiXCR, one entry per CDR3 protein. The repertoire holds about 240,000 distinct CDR3 sequences, with about 12% as singletons. This clonotype was recorded many times. This CDR3 spans 15 amino acids. Trimming took off 0 bases at V and 2 bases at J, with 14 bases between the two ends. Germline-derived CDR1 and CDR2 are DFQATT and SNEGSKA (reference sequence).

The rearrangement links TRBV20-1 to TRBJ2-7; D may be TRBD2 (6 bases). The receptor was derived from a human donor who donated a stem cell graft to a child with acute lymphoblastic leukemia. The sample here was PBMCs from the stem cell graft donor, taken from the stem cell graft. The CDR3 DNA reads TGCAGTGCTAGAGATTCCGGCGGCGGGACCTACGAGCAGTACTTC. Translated: CSARDSGGGTYEQYF.